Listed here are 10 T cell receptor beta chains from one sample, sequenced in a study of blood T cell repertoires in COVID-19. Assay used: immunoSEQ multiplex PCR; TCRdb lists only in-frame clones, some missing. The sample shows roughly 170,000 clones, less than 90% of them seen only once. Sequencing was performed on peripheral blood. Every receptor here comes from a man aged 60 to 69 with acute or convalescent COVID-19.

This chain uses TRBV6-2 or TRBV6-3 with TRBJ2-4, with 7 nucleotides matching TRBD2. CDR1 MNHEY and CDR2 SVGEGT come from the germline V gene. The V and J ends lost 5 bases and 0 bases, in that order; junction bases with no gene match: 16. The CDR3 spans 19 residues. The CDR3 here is CASSHPSLRDYVAKNIQYF. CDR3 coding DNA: TGTGCCAGCAGTCACCCCAGCCTCCGGGACTATGTAGCCAAAAACATTCAGTACTTC.

Here the CDR3 reads CASSSPGLSHGYTF. The DNA for the CDR3 is TGCGCCAGCAGCTCCCCAGGGTTGAGCCATGGCTACACCTTC. The chain carries TRBV5-1 and TRBJ1-2; D is possibly TRBD1 (5 bases). V was trimmed by 3 bases and J by 6 bases, leaving 15 bases between them. CDR3 length: 14 amino acids. CDR1 is SGHRS and CDR2 is YFSETQ in the germline V gene.

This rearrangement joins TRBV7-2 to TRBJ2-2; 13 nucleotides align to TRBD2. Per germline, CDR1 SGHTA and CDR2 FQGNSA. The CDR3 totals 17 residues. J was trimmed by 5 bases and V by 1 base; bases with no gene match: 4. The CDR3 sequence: CASSLGGLAGRTGELFF. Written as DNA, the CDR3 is TGTGCCAGCAGCTTAGGGGGACTAGCGGGACGAACCGGGGAGCTGTTTTTT. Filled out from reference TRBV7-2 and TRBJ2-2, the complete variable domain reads GAGVSQSPSNKVTEKGKDVELRCDPISGHTALYWYRQSLGQGLEFLIYFQGNSAPDKSGLPSDRFSAERTGGSVSTLTIQRTQQEDSAVYLCASSLGGLAGRTGELFFGEGSRLTVL.

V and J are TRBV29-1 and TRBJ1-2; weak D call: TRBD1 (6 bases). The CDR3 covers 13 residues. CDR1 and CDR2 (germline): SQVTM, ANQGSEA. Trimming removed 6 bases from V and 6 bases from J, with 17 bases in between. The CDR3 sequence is CSVPRQVTDGYTF. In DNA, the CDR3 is TGCAGCGTCCCAAGACAGGTGACGGATGGCTACACCTTC.

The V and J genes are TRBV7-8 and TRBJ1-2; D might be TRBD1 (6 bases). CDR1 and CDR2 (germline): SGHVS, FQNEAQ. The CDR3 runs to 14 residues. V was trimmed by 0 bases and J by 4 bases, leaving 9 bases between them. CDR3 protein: CASSLADSSYGYTF. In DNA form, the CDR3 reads TGTGCCAGCAGCTTAGCGGACAGTTCCTATGGCTACACCTTC.

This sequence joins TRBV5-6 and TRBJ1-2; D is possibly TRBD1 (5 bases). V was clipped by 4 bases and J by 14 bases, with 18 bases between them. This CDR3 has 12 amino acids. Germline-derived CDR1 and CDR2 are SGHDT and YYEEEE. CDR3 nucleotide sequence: TGTGCCAGCAGCCGTGGGGGGGAGTTCCAGACCTTC. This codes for CASSRGGEFQTF.

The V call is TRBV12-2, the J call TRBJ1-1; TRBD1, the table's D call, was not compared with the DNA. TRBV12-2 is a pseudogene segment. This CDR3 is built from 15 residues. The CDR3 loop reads CASLELGHLNTEAFF. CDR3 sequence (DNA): TGTGCAAGTCTCGAGCTGGGACATTTGAACACTGAAGCTTTCTTT.

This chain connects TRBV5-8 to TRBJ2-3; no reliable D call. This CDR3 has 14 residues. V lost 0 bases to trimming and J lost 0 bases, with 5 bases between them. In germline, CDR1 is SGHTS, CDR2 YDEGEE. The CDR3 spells CASSLGTSTDTQYF. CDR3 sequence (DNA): TGTGCCAGCAGCTTGGGTACTAGCACAGATACGCAGTATTTT.

The CDR3 is CASTDLDRGGYTF. DNA of the CDR3: TGTGCCAGCACCGACCTCGACAGGGGTGGCTACACCTTC. The gene calls are TRBV12-3 or TRBV12-4 and TRBJ1-2; 8 bases agree with TRBD1. The J segment lost 7 bases and the V segment lost 7 bases, leaving 8 bases of the junction unmatched. The CDR3 spans 13 residues.

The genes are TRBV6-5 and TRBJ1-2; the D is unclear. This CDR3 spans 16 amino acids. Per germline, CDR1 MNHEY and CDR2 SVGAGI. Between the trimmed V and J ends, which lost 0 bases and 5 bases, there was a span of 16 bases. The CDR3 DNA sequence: TGTGCCAGCAGTTACTCAGAGGAGGCGGGCCGATATGGCTACACCTTC. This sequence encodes CASSYSEEAGRYGYTF.